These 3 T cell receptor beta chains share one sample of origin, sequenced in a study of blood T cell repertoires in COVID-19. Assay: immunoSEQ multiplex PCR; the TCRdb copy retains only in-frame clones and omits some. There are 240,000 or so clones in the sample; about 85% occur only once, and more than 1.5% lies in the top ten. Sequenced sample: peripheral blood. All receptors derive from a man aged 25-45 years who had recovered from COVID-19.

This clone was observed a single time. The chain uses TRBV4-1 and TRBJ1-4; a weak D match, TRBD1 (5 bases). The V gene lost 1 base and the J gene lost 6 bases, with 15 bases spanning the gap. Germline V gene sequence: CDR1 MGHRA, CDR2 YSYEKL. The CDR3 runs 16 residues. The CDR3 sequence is CASSQGRAREDEKLFF. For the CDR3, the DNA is TGCGCCAGCAGCCAAGGTCGAGCCAGGGAGGATGAAAAACTGTTTTTT.

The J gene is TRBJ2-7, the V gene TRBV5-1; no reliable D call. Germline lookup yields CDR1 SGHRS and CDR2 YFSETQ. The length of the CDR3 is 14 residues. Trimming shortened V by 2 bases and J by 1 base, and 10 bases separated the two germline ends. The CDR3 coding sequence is TGCGCCAGCAGCTTCTCCTACGGGTCCTACGAGCAGTACGTC. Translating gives CASSFSYGSYEQYV.

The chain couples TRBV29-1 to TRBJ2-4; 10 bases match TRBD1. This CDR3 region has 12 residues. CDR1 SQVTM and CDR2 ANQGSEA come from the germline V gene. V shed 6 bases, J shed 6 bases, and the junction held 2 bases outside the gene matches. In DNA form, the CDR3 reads TGCAGCGTGACAGGGGGCATAAACATTCAGTACTTC. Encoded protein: CSVTGGINIQYF. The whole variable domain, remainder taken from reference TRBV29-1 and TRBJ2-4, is SAVISQKPSRDICQRGTSLTIQCQVDSQVTMMFWYRQQPGQSLTLIATANQGSEATYESGFVIDKFPISRPNLTFSTLTVSNMSPEDSSIYLCSVTGGINIQYFGAGTRLSVL.